What follows are 16 T cell receptor beta chains derived from one specimen sequenced in a study of cytotoxic CD8 clonotypes in ibrutinib-treated CLL. TCRdb keeps only in-frame clones here, not all; method: immunoSEQ multiplex PCR. The sample records 150,000 to 200,000 clones, roughly four fifths being singletons. The sample here was PBMCs, taken after 12 months of ibrutinib treatment. Every receptor here comes from a human donor with chronic lymphocytic leukemia.

The chain links TRBV6-5 to TRBJ1-3; tentative D call: TRBD1 (5 bases). Germline lookup yields CDR1 MNHEY and CDR2 SVGAGI. V was pared by 0 bases and J by 2 bases, with 11 bases between. This CDR3 region has 16 residues. CDR3 loop: CASSYSEGTAGNTIYF. The CDR3 DNA reads TGTGCCAGCAGTTACTCAGAGGGGACGGCTGGAAACACCATATATTTT.

This chain links TRBV5-4 with TRBJ2-7; 11 bases agree with TRBD1. The germline gives CDR1 SGHNT, CDR2 YYREEE (reference sequence). Trimming took 4 bases from V and 7 from J; bases not matched to a gene: 4. The CDR3 has 13 amino acids. The CDR3 DNA reads as TGTGCCAGCAGCCCGGACAGGGGGCGAGAGCAGTACTTC. It codes for CASSPDRGREQYF.

The chain joins TRBV15 to TRBJ1-5, with no clear D. Germline CDR1 reads LNHNV; CDR2 reads YYDKDF (reference sequence). The CDR3 totals 12 residues. The ends were cut back, 2 bases at V and 4 bases at J, with 3 bases in the middle. The CDR3 nucleotides read TGTGCCACCAGCAGACCTAATCAGCCCCAGCATTTT. Its protein is CATSRPNQPQHF.

A few counts support this clone. The chain combines TRBV7-6 with TRBJ2-5, with 8 bases fitting TRBD2. The CDR3 spans 18 residues. The V gene's germline CDR1 is SGHVS and CDR2 FNYEAQ. Trimming took 2 bases from V and 0 from J; bases not matched to a gene: 11. The CDR3 nucleotides are TGTGCCAGCAGCTTAATTCCCAGCGGGAGCCCCGACCAAGAGACCCAGTACTTC. Its translation: CASSLIPSGSPDQETQYF.

V usage is TRBV9 and J usage is TRBJ2-7; D unresolved. Deletions cut 3 bases from V and 4 bases from J, with 20 bases between. Germline V gives CDR1 SGDLS, CDR2 YYNGEE. CDR3 length equals 16 residues. CDR3: CASSATPDLWIYEQYF. DNA for the CDR3: TGTGCCAGCAGCGCAACCCCGGACCTTTGGATTTACGAGCAGTACTTC.

In DNA, the CDR3 is TGTGCCAGCAGTCCCTGGACAGTCCTTTACTCTGGGGCCAACGTCCTGACTTTC. It is translated as CASSPWTVLYSGANVLTF. The chain employs TRBV28 and TRBJ2-6; D possibly corresponds to TRBD1 (6 bases). V gave up 5 bases and J gave up 0 bases, with 17 bases separating them. The germline V gene has CDR1 MDHEN and CDR2 SYDVKM. The length of the CDR3 is 18 residues.

The chain couples TRBV7-2 to TRBJ2-1, with 8 bases aligning to TRBD2. Germline assignment: CDR1 SGHTA and CDR2 FQGNSA. The CDR3 totals 15 residues. With 2 bases clipped from V and 8 bases from J, the junction kept 8 bases outside the gene matches. DNA for the CDR3: TGTGCCAGCAGCTTAACCCGGGAGGGCCGGGATGAGCAGTTCTTC. Translating it yields CASSLTREGRDEQFF.

The chain recombines TRBV7-8 with TRBJ1-6; D might be TRBD1 (6 bases). The CDR3 is 15 amino acids. V gave up 0 bases and J gave up 7 bases, with 10 bases separating them. Germline V gene data show CDR1 as SGHVS and CDR2 as FQNEAQ. In nucleotides, the CDR3 is TGTGCCAGCAGCTTAGCGCCAGGGGTAAATTCACCCCTCCACTTT. Its translation: CASSLAPGVNSPLHF. The full variable domain, its missing parts supplied by reference TRBV7-8 and TRBJ1-6, is GAGVSQSPRYKVAKRGQDVALRCDPISGHVSLFWYQQALGQGPEFLTYFQNEAQLDKSGLPSDRFFAERPEGSVSTLKIQRTQQEDSAVYLCASSLAPGVNSPLHFGNGTRLTVT.

This clone was seen more than once but under ten times. The rearrangement joins TRBV13 to TRBJ2-3; maybe TRBD2 (6 bases). Trimming removed 5 bases at V and 5 bases at J, with 26 bases between. CDR1 is PRHDT, CDR2 FYEKMQ, per germline (reference sequence). The CDR3 loop spans 18 amino acids. The CDR3 bases are TGTGCCAGCAGCCCAATGGGGACGGGAGCCACCCGTCGAGATACGCAGTATTTT. Translation: CASSPMGTGATRRDTQYF. The full variable domain, its missing parts supplied by reference TRBV13 and TRBJ2-3, is AAGVIQSPRHLIKEKRETATLKCYPIPRHDTVYWYQQGPGQDPQFLISFYEKMQSDKGSIPDRFSAQQFSDYHSELNMSSLELGDSALYFCASSPMGTGATRRDTQYFGPGTRLTVL.

V is TRBV19 and J is TRBJ1-5; no clear D. V lost 1 base, J lost 4 bases, and 5 bases lay in between. CDR3 length: 13 residues. Looked up from germline, CDR1 is LNHDA and CDR2 is SQIVND (reference sequence). Here the CDR3 DNA reads TGTGCCAGTAGTATAGCCAGGAATCAGCCCCAGCATTTT. Its protein is CASSIARNQPQHF.

The rearrangement uses TRBV5-1 and TRBJ2-7; a possible D gene is TRBD1 (6 bases). Germline CDR1 SGHRS, CDR2 YFSETQ. The CDR3 contains 15 residues. Trimming left V 0 bases short and J 5 bases short, with 15 bases between. CDR3 DNA sequence: TGCGCCAGCAGCTTGGTAGGGCCAGGGGTCCACGAGCAGTACTTC. Its protein product is CASSLVGPGVHEQYF.

This rearrangement joins TRBV19 to TRBJ1-1; D perhaps matches TRBD1 (5 bases). V lost 3 bases and J lost 5, with 16 bases in between. Germline V gene data show CDR1 as LNHDA and CDR2 as SQIVND (reference sequence). The CDR3 has 15 amino acids. The DNA of the CDR3 is TGTGCCAGTAGTATTTCTCGGGGCGGTGGAACTGAAGCTTTCTTT. Its protein product is CASSISRGGGTEAFF.

The chain recombines TRBV4-3 with TRBJ1-5, with D perhaps TRBD1 (6 bases). V lost 3 bases, J lost 7 bases, and 16 bases lay in between. Per germline, CDR1 LGHNA and CDR2 YSLEER. This CDR3 has 15 amino acids. CDR3 bases: TGCGCCAGCAGCCAGTCACAGGGCCGGGGGCAGCCCCAGCATTTT. Its translation is CASSQSQGRGQPQHF.

This clone was observed once. The V call is TRBV7-2, the J call TRBJ2-7, with 7 bases identical to TRBD2. Germline assignment: CDR1 SGHTA and CDR2 FQGNSA. With 5 bases clipped from V and 5 bases from J, the junction kept 9 bases outside the gene matches. This CDR3 contains 14 residues. The CDR3 spells CASSARGGRNEQYF. For the CDR3, the DNA is TGTGCCAGCAGCGCCCGGGGAGGGCGGAACGAGCAGTACTTC.

In DNA, the CDR3 is TGTGCCAGCAGCCGGAGCGGGACAGATACGCAGTATTTT. Translating it yields CASSRSGTDTQYF. The rearrangement joins TRBV7-2 to TRBJ2-3; D may be TRBD2 (6 bases). Trimming shortened V by 5 bases and J by 3 bases, and 9 bases separated the two germline ends. The germline CDR1 and CDR2 sequences are SGHTA and FQGNSA. This CDR3 spans 13 amino acids.

V is TRBV7-7 and J is TRBJ2-3, with D possibly being TRBD2 (6 bases). Germline CDR1 SSHAT, CDR2 FNYEAQ (reference sequence). With 5 bases removed from V and 0 bases from J, the gap between germline ends came to 15 bases. This CDR3 comprises 16 residues. CDR3 coding DNA: TGTGCCAGCAGCCCTGGGACTTCCAAGAGCACAGATACGCAGTATTTT. Its protein is CASSPGTSKSTDTQYF.